Listed here is a single TCR beta chain. This clonotype came up a few times. It lacks a known antigen. Within one base of it there is no much larger clone, and no base qualities were kept. The source of the sample is a study of T cell repertoires in cytomegalovirus infection (dated by TCRdb to between 2019 and 2020). For context, the study as a whole: Alongside well-studied HLA-B-restricted epitopes, the peptide stimulations were aimed at recently identified HLA-C-restricted CMV epitopes, whose presentation resists viral immunomodulation. Because public TCR beta signatures pointed to carriage of CMV infection together with the matching HLA type, the HLA type of each donor mattered for the analysis. Overall study outcomes, separate from this receptor: In both this cohort and an independent roughly 350-donor cohort, the cumulative frequency of public TCR beta family members distinguished carriers of CMV infection plus the relevant HLA type. The ex vivo response was dominated by HLA-C-restricted CMV-specific TCR beta clonotypes, and the single most frequent clonotype in two of eight donors was supplied by these HLA-C-restricted clonotypes.

What the treatment or condition label conveys for this sample: in vitro stimulation with specific CMV peptide epitopes to enrich CMV-specific T cells. The listed sequencing device is Illumina HiSeq 1500. TCRdb's own reprocessing of the public reads used fastp at Q25 and MiXCR and kept productive beta chains. Rows are unified per CDR3 protein, each entry keeping the most common DNA and genes. Across this sample there are 600,000 to 700,000 distinct CDR3 sequences, with around 30% seen only once. The biggest ten clones account for about 20% of the sample. The CDR3 covers 15 residues, taking in both the cysteine and the phenylalanine. Only the CDR3 region is kept as DNA, spanning 45 bases read in frame from base 1. CDR1 and CDR2 are drawn from the germline V gene: MNHNS, SASEGT. V sheds 5 bases and J sheds 0 bases, leaving 14 bases between their ends.

This clonotype originated in a human donor in good health (CMV status not recorded). Some clones in this sample may be carry-over from other donors' samples. Sequences were derived from cultured PBMCs, sampled from culture after CMV antigen stimulation. The chain joins TRBV6-1 to TRBJ2-7; a confident D gene designation cannot be given. The base sequence is TGTGCCAGCAGTTATGGACGTAGCAGCTCCTACGAGCAGTACTTC. Translated, this is CASSYGRSSSYEQYF.